The 23 T cell receptor beta chains below come from one sample, sequenced in a study of Graves' ophthalmopathy and Graves' hyperthyroidism (dated by TCRdb to about 2018). Sequencing took place on an Illumina HiSeq 2000. TCR beta CDR3 regions were amplified from RNA transcripts for repertoire sequencing. The first round of RT-PCR was done with HTBI primers and the Qiagen OneStep RT-PCR kit, and was followed by a second round of multiplex PCR, then size selection and purification. TCRdb cleaned the public reads at Q25 with fastp, built clones with MiXCR and kept in-frame beta chains. Each CDR3 protein gets just one entry, which takes the most common genes and DNA from the rows behind it. A total of over a million distinct CDR3 sequences appear in this sample, less than 45% of them only once. Jointly, the top ten make up roughly 11% of the sample. What was sequenced was peripheral blood or thyroid tissue (not recorded which). The receptors come from an adult man with Graves' hyperthyroidism.

This clonotype was detected only a few times. The V and J genes are TRBV7-8 and TRBJ2-6; 10 bases are shared with TRBD1. The V gene end was trimmed by 6 bases and the J gene end by 4 bases; junction bases not matched to a gene: 15. CDR1 and CDR2 (germline): SGHVS, FQNEAQ. This CDR3 is 19 amino acids long. The CDR3 nucleotides are TGTGCCAGCAGTTACACAACCGGGACAGGGGCGCGGGGGGCCAACGTCCTGACTTTC. Translation gives CASSYTTGTGARGANVLTF.

This clonotype was seen more than once but under ten times. This chain uses TRBV5-4 with TRBJ2-7; 10 nucleotides match TRBD1. The CDR3 totals 15 residues. Per the germline V gene, CDR1 is SGHNT and CDR2 is YYREEE (reference sequence). V shed 2 bases and J 2 bases; nucleotides not matched to a gene: 4. CDR3 protein: CASSFSGTGAYEQYF. The CDR3 nucleotides are TGTGCCAGCAGCTTTTCCGGGACAGGGGCCTACGAGCAGTACTTC.

The chain couples TRBV10-3 to TRBJ2-5, with a weak D call TRBD2 (6 bases). The CDR3 is 13 residues long. V was pared by 3 bases and J by 7 bases, with 12 bases between. Per germline, CDR1 ENHRY and CDR2 SYGVKD. The CDR3 nucleotides are TGTGCCATCAGTGAATCGGGGCGGGGGACCCAGTACTTC. Translation: CAISESGRGTQYF.

Notes on this clonotype: A read error may be the cause here, since a much bigger clone is one base away. The chain is built from TRBV9 and TRBJ2-5, with D perhaps TRBD2 (6 bases). V lost 2 bases and J 0 bases, leaving 14 bases between the germline ends. In germline, CDR1 is SGDLS, CDR2 YYNGEE. This CDR3 has 16 amino acids. The CDR3 is CASSVSVRGNQETQYF. CDR3 nucleotides: TGTGCCAGCAGCGTCAGTGTTCGGGGGAACCAAGAGACCCAGTACTTC.

This clonotype was observed at least ten times. CDR3 loop: CASSRSGAGQPQHF. CDR3 DNA: TGTGCCAGCAGTCGATCGGGGGCTGGGCAGCCCCAGCATTTT. The chain recombines TRBV12-3 or TRBV12-4 with TRBJ1-5, with a possible D match to TRBD1 (6 bases). Trimming left V 5 bases short and J 7 bases short, with 15 bases between. The CDR3 totals 14 residues.

This clonotype was found a few times. The junction departs from the called germline gene at one end, perhaps through a read error. The chain has TRBV10-3 and TRBJ2-5; 7 nucleotides agree with TRBD1. The J call may not be correct, given that the DNA end is closer to TRBJ2-7. The CDR3 is made up of 15 amino acids. Germline values: CDR1 ENHRY, CDR2 SYGVKD. The CDR3 DNA follows: TGTGCCAGCAGTTTAGCCCCTGGGACAGTCTACGAGCAGTACTTC. As protein: CASSLAPGTVYEQYF.

This clonotype was observed a handful of times. The chain is built from TRBV29-1 and TRBJ2-7; 8 nucleotides align to TRBD2. Unmatched junction bases numbered 13, after V lost 6 bases and J lost 9 bases. CDR3 length: 13 amino acids. Germline V gives CDR1 SQVTM, CDR2 ANQGSEA. The CDR3, as DNA: TGCAGCGTCTCGGTAGCGGGGCGAAGCGGGCAGTACTTC. It yields the protein CSVSVAGRSGQYF.

The CDR3 protein is CATSDLGSRGTGELFF. The DNA for the CDR3 is TGTGCCACCAGTGATTTAGGATCCAGGGGGACCGGGGAGCTGTTTTTT. This chain connects TRBV24-1 to TRBJ2-2; 7 nucleotides agree with TRBD1. Germline V gives CDR1 KGHDR, CDR2 SFDVKD. Trimming took 1 base from V and 5 from J; bases not matched to a gene: 6. The CDR3 loop spans 16 amino acids.

This clonotype was seen many times. V and J are TRBV24-1 and TRBJ1-1, with 7 bases identical to TRBD1. The CDR3 totals 15 residues. Trimming at V came to 3 bases and at J to 10 bases, leaving 13 bases not matched to a gene. CDR1 KGHDR and CDR2 SFDVKD come from the germline V gene. CDR3 nucleotides: TGTGCCACCAGTGATACAACGACAGGGACGAGCCGAGCTTTCTTT. Translated, it gives CATSDTTTGTSRAFF.

The J gene is TRBJ2-2, the V gene TRBV7-9, with 9 bases lining up with TRBD1. This CDR3 region has 15 residues. Germline V gene lookup returns CDR1 SEHNR and CDR2 FQNEAQ (reference sequence). V was clipped by 6 bases and J by 7 bases; unmatched bases: 9. In DNA form, the CDR3 reads TGTGCCAGCAGTTCGCCGGGACAGGGATTCGGGGAGCTGTTTTTT. Translated: CASSSPGQGFGELFF.

The sample holds a few counts of this clonotype. CDR3 amino acids: CASSYMDSPSRSPLHF. DNA for the CDR3: TGTGCCAGCAGTTACATGGACTCCCCAAGCCGTTCACCCCTCCACTTT. V gene TRBV6-5 combines with J gene TRBJ1-6; no reliable D call. CDR1 and CDR2 from the germline V gene are MNHEY and SVGAGI. V was shortened by 2 bases and J by 9 bases, with 17 bases between the two germline ends. CDR3 length equals 16 residues.

For this clonotype: The final CDR3 position lacks the conserved phenylalanine or tryptophan, pointing to a likely read error. V is TRBV20-1 and J is TRBJ2-7; unclear D gene. V was pared by 2 bases and J by 6 bases, with 11 bases between. The CDR3 loop spans 12 amino acids. The V gene's germline CDR1 is DFQATT and CDR2 SNEGSKA (reference sequence). The CDR3 DNA is TGCAGTGCTAGACCCGGCGCCAGCGAGCAGTACCTC. This codes for CSARPGASEQYL.

This clonotype occurred many times. This chain links TRBV10-3 with TRBJ2-5; 9 nucleotides align to TRBD1. Germline V gives CDR1 ENHRY, CDR2 SYGVKD. This CDR3 is built from 13 residues. V lost 2 bases and J lost 5; bases outside the gene matches: 0. This CDR3 reads CAISEGQGETQYF. The CDR3 DNA follows: TGTGCCATCAGTGAGGGACAGGGGGAGACCCAGTACTTC.

At least ten counts were recorded for this clonotype. The rearrangement links TRBV5-1 to TRBJ1-4; TRBD1 agrees at 7 bases. The germline gives CDR1 SGHRS, CDR2 YFSETQ. V lost 3 bases to trimming and J lost 0 bases; unmatched junction nucleotides: 5. The CDR3 is made up of 16 amino acids. The CDR3 DNA is TGCGCCAGCAGCTCATCAGGGGGGTCAACTAATGAAAAACTGTTTTTT. Amino acids: CASSSSGGSTNEKLFF. The full variable domain, its missing parts supplied by reference TRBV5-1 and TRBJ1-4, is KAGVTQTPRYLIKTRGQQVTLSCSPISGHRSVSWYQQTPGQGLQFLFEYFSETQRNKGNFPGRFSGRQFSNSRSEMNVSTLELGDSALYLCASSSSGGSTNEKLFFGSGTQLSVL.

Points on this clonotype: The conserved closing phenylalanine or tryptophan is absent in this CDR3, likely reflecting a read error. No DNA is shown, since the ends of the CDR3 on it are uncertain; the CDR3 is the one TCRdb lists. The genes are TRBV7-2 and TRBJ2-5; TRBD1 is the table's D call, not checked against the DNA. The CDR3 is 15 residues long, counting both termini. Germline CDR1 reads SGHTA; CDR2 reads FQGNSA. CDR3 sequence: CASSGTDPDGYTFGS.

In this sample, this clonotype turned up a few times. The V and J genes are TRBV27 and TRBJ1-6; 8 nucleotides match TRBD1. After removal of 2 bases from V and 7 bases from J, the junction contained 7 bases not matched to a gene. The CDR3 loop spans 16 amino acids. Germline values: CDR1 MNHEY, CDR2 SMNVEV (reference sequence). CDR3 loop: CASSLLGQGGNSPLHF. As DNA, the CDR3 is TGTGCCAGCAGTTTACTTGGACAGGGTGGGAATTCACCCCTCCACTTT.

This sequence joins TRBV29-1 and TRBJ1-2; 7 nucleotides align to TRBD1. Germline lookup yields CDR1 SQVTM and CDR2 ANQGSEA. V was pared by 0 bases and J by 6 bases, with 10 bases of the junction left unmatched. The CDR3 is 15 residues long. The CDR3 reads CSVEEYSFGQDGYTF. CDR3 DNA sequence: TGCAGCGTTGAAGAGTACAGCTTCGGACAGGATGGCTACACCTTC.

The V gene is TRBV19, the J gene TRBJ2-6, with D perhaps TRBD1 or TRBD2 (5 bases each). The CDR3 is 15 residues long. Germline CDR1 reads LNHDA; CDR2 reads SQIVND (reference sequence). V was trimmed by 0 bases and J by 12 bases, leaving 15 bases between them. The CDR3 is CASSIDGRRGAVLTF. The CDR3 DNA sequence: TGTGCCAGTAGTATAGATGGCAGGAGAGGGGCCGTCCTGACTTTC.

The chain couples TRBV7-9 to TRBJ2-7, with a weak D call TRBD2 (6 bases). Germline CDR1 is SEHNR and CDR2 is FQNEAQ (reference sequence). Trimming cost V 4 bases and J 0 bases, with 22 bases left between them. CDR3 size: 18 residues. CDR3 coding DNA: TGTGCCAGCAGCTCGGCTGTCGGGCTAGCGAAAACCTCCTACGAGCAGTACTTC. Amino acids: CASSSAVGLAKTSYEQYF.

The CDR3 reads CATLNGVGSNYGYTF. The CDR3 coding sequence is TGTGCCACCTTAAATGGCGTTGGGTCAAACTATGGCTACACCTTC. The chain carries TRBV10-3 and TRBJ1-2; no clear D. There are 15 residues in the CDR3. Trimming left V 10 bases short and J 2 bases short, with 20 bases between. Germline V gene sequence: CDR1 ENHRY, CDR2 SYGVKD.

The V and J genes are TRBV6-6 and TRBJ1-2, with 8 bases matching TRBD1. Per germline, CDR1 MNHNY and CDR2 SVGAGI (reference sequence). The CDR3 runs to 13 residues. V lost 6 bases, J lost 8 bases, and 8 bases stayed unmatched. The CDR3 sequence: CASSPGGQEGYTF. The CDR3 DNA follows: TGTGCCAGCAGCCCAGGGGGCCAGGAAGGCTACACCTTC.

This clonotype was seen more than once but under ten times. The chain's CDR3 is CASSQDHILSSYNSPLHF. In DNA form, the CDR3 reads TGCGCCAGCAGCCAAGATCACATCCTTAGCTCCTATAATTCACCCCTCCACTTT. The rearrangement uses TRBV4-1 and TRBJ1-6; D gene uncertain. Germline CDR1 MGHRA, CDR2 YSYEKL. Trimming took 0 bases from V and 0 from J, leaving 12 bases between them. The CDR3 is 18 residues long.

The V call is TRBV20-1, the J call TRBJ2-7, with 8 bases aligning to TRBD2. Germline loops: CDR1 DFQATT, CDR2 SNEGSKA (reference sequence). CDR3 length equals 15 residues. The V and J ends lost 0 bases and 3 bases, in that order; junction bases with no gene match: 7. The CDR3, as DNA: TGCAGTGCTAGAGATTCACGGGGGGGGGACTACGAGCAGTACTTC. Protein sequence: CSARDSRGGDYEQYF.